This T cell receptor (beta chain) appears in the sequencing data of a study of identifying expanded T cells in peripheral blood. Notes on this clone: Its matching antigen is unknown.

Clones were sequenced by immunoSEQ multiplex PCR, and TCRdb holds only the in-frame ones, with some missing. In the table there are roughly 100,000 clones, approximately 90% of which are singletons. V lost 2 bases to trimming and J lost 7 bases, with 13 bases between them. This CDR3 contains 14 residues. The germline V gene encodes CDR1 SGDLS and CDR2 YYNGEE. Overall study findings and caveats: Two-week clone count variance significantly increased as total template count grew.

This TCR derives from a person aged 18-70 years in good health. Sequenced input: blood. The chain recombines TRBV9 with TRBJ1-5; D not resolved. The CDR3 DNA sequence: TGTGCCAGCAGCGTCGACCCGGTGGGGCAGCCCCAGCATTTT. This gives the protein CASSVDPVGQPQHF. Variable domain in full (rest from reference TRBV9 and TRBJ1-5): DSGVTQTPKHLITATGQRVTLRCSPRSGDLSVYWYQQSLDQGLQFLIQYYNGEERAKGNILERFSAQQFPDLHSELNLSSLELGDSALYFCASSVDPVGQPQHFGDGTRLSIL.